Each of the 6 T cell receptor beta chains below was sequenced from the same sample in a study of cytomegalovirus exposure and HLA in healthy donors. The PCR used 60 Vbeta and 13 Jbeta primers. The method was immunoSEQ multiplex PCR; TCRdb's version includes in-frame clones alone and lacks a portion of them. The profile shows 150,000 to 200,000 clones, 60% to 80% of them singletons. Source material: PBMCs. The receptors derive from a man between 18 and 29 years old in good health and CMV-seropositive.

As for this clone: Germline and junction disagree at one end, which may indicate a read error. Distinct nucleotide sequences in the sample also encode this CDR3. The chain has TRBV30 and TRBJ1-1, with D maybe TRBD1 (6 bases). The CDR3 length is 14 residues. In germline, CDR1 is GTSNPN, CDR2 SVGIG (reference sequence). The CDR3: CAWTKRRGDTEAFF. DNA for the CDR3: TGTGCCTGGACCAAAAGGCGGGGGGACACCGAAGCTTTCTTT.

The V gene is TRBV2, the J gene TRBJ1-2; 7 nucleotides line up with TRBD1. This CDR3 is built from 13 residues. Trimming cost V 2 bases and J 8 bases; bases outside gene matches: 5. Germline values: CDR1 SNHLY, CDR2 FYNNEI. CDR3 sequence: CASSETGQEGYTF. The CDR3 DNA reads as TGTGCCAGCAGTGAAACCGGACAGGAGGGCTACACCTTC.

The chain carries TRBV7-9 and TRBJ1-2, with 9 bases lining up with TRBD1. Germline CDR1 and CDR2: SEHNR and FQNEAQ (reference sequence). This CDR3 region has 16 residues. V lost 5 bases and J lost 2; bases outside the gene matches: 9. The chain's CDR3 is CASSQAGTGINYGYTF. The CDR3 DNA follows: TGTGCCAGCAGCCAGGCCGGGACAGGGATAAACTATGGCTACACCTTC.

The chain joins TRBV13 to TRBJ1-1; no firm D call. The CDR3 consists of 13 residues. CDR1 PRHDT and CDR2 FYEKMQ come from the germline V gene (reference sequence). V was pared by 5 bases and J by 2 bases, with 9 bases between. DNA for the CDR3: TGTGCCAGCAGCCAGTATCGAAACACTGAAGCTTTCTTT. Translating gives CASSQYRNTEAFF.

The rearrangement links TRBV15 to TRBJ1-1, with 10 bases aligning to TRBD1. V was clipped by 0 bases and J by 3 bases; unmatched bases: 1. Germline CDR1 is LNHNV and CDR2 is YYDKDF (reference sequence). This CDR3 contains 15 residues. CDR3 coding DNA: TGTGCCACCAGCAGAGATGGGACAGGGGACACTGAAGCTTTCTTT. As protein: CATSRDGTGDTEAFF.

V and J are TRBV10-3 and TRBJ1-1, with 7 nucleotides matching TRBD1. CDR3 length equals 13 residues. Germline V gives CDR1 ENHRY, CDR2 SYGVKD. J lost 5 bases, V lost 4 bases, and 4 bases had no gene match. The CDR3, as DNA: TGTGCCATCAGTGGTTCAGGGGGAACTGAAGCTTTCTTT. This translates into CAISGSGGTEAFF.